The clone carrying this T cell receptor (beta chain) has only a few counts. This sample was taken from a study of blood T cell repertoires in COVID-19. Background on the study: Collection of acute and convalescent COVID-19 samples took place in the United States, Italy and Spain. Nucleic acid was either cDNA or gDNA, and it came from T cells, B-cell-depleted T cells, or PBMCs.

The CDR3 runs to 15 residues. The germline V gene encodes CDR1 LNHNV and CDR2 YYDKDF (reference sequence). V was pared by 1 base and J by 0 bases, with 9 bases between. Source study methods: Reference gene primer amplification gave estimated nucleated cell counts. Only in-frame clones appear in the TCRdb table, and some are missing; sequencing was by immunoSEQ multiplex PCR. The V and J calls and the clone size are those of that table, but D and trimming were determined from the DNA. The profile covers roughly 81,000 clones, with around 80% appearing a single time and around 36% taken by the ten largest.

This sequence originates from an elderly man with active or convalescent COVID-19. Sequencing was done on a sample of peripheral blood. The rearrangement joins TRBV15 to TRBJ1-1; no firm D call. Here the CDR3 DNA reads TGTGCCACCAGCAGAGGCTCCCAGATGAACACTGAAGCTTTCTTT. Its protein product is CATSRGSQMNTEAFF.